Shown below are 20 T cell receptor beta chains from a single sample sequenced in a study of cytomegalovirus exposure and HLA in healthy donors. PCR involved 60 Vbeta and 13 Jbeta primers. The data were produced by immunoSEQ multiplex PCR, yet TCRdb's version contains in-frame clones alone and is incomplete. The repertoire holds 180,000 or so clones, with 65% to 80% as singletons. The sequenced sample consisted of PBMCs. The receptor source for this set is a woman under 40 in good health and CMV-seropositive.

The chain joins TRBV19 to TRBJ2-6; tentative D call: TRBD1 (5 bases). CDR3 size: 16 residues. Germline V gives CDR1 LNHDA, CDR2 SQIVND (reference sequence). The V and J ends lost 5 bases and 1 base respectively, with 12 bases between them. The CDR3 loop is CASSDWTLSGANVLTF. The CDR3 nucleotides read TGTGCCAGTAGTGATTGGACACTGTCTGGGGCCAACGTCCTGACTTTC.

The V gene is TRBV7-6, the J gene TRBJ2-7; TRBD1 aligns across 8 bases. Germline V gives CDR1 SGHVS, CDR2 FNYEAQ. J gave up 5 bases and V 0 bases, and 3 bases lay outside the gene matches. The CDR3 extends over 14 amino acids. The CDR3, as DNA: TGTGCCAGCAGCTTAGCACAGGGGGTCCACGAGCAGTACTTC. This sequence encodes CASSLAQGVHEQYF.

The genes are TRBV5-1 and TRBJ2-7, with D tentatively TRBD2 (5 bases). Germline V lookup: CDR1 SGHRS, CDR2 YFSETQ. This CDR3 has 16 amino acids. The V and J ends lost 0 bases and 2 bases respectively, with 15 bases between them. The CDR3 region is CASSLGPGEPPYEQYF. CDR3 bases: TGCGCCAGCAGCTTGGGCCCCGGGGAACCGCCCTACGAGCAGTACTTC.

The J gene is TRBJ2-3, the V gene TRBV28; 7 nucleotides align to TRBD2. The CDR3 contains 20 residues. V was clipped by 3 bases and J by 0 bases; unmatched bases: 18. The V gene's germline CDR1 is MDHEN and CDR2 SYDVKM. The CDR3 DNA sequence: TGTGCCAGCAGTTTGCCCTTGCGGGGGAGCCAACCCACTAGCACAGATACGCAGTATTTT. It translates to CASSLPLRGSQPTSTDTQYF.

This clone has a handful of counts. The chain combines TRBV2 with TRBJ2-6; D is possibly TRBD1 (6 bases). Germline-derived CDR1 and CDR2 are SNHLY and FYNNEI. The V and J ends lost 6 bases and 2 bases respectively, with 11 bases between them. The CDR3 is 15 residues long. The CDR3 region is CASRTGIAGANVLTF. The CDR3 DNA sequence: TGTGCCAGCAGAACAGGGATAGCTGGGGCCAACGTCCTGACTTTC.

V usage is TRBV18 and J usage is TRBJ1-5; maybe TRBD1 (5 bases). The CDR3 is made up of 13 amino acids. Germline CDR1 reads KGHSH; CDR2 reads LQKENI. Trimming pared 4 bases from V and 7 bases from J, leaving 11 bases between. The CDR3 DNA follows: TGTGCCAGCTCACTAGGGGAAGGACAGCCCCAGCATTTT. Amino acid sequence: CASSLGEGQPQHF.

V is TRBV11-3 and J is TRBJ2-3; D perhaps matches TRBD2 (5 bases). Germline V CDR1 and CDR2: SGHNT, YENEEA. Deletions cut 4 bases from V and 6 bases from J, with 17 bases between. The CDR3 totals 15 residues. Here the CDR3 reads CASSSRTDPADTQYF. The CDR3 nucleotides read TGTGCCAGCAGCTCAAGGACTGACCCTGCGGATACGCAGTATTTT.

The chain uses TRBV30 and TRBJ2-2; no firm D call. Germline V gene sequence: CDR1 GTSNPN, CDR2 SVGIG (reference sequence). The length of the CDR3 is 13 residues. V lost 0 bases, J lost 4 bases, and 6 bases lay in between. The CDR3 region is CAWSVQPTGELFF. The CDR3 region has the DNA TGTGCCTGGAGTGTACAACCCACCGGGGAGCTGTTTTTT. Full variable domain (missing parts from reference TRBV30 and TRBJ2-2): SQTIHQWPATLVQPVGSPLSLECTVEGTSNPNLYWYRQAAGRGLQLLFYSVGIGQISSEVPQNLSASRPQDRQFILSSKKLLLSDSGFYLCAWSVQPTGELFFGEGSRLTVL.

The chain is built from TRBV13 and TRBJ1-5, with 7 nucleotides matching TRBD1. This CDR3 has 13 amino acids. V shed 5 bases and J 4 bases; nucleotides not matched to a gene: 2. Germline V gene data show CDR1 as PRHDT and CDR2 as FYEKMQ (reference sequence). The CDR3: CASSPRGNQPQHF. As DNA, the CDR3 is TGTGCCAGCAGCCCCAGGGGGAATCAGCCCCAGCATTTT.

With respect to this clone: Its ends do not fully match the called genes, so a read error is possible. The genes are TRBV7-3 and TRBJ1-1, with D perhaps matching TRBD1 (6 bases). The CDR3 runs 15 residues. Germline assignment: CDR1 SGHTA and CDR2 FQGTGA. The CDR3 DNA sequence: TGTGCCAGTAGCTTACGCGGGGGCGCAGGCCATGAAGCTTTCTTT. Its translation is CASSLRGGAGHEAFF.

The V gene is TRBV5-4, the J gene TRBJ1-5; D not certain. CDR3 length: 14 amino acids. Trimming stripped 4 bases from V and 7 bases from J, with 15 bases between. Germline V lookup: CDR1 SGHNT, CDR2 YYREEE (reference sequence). DNA of the CDR3: TGTGCCAGCAGCCTCGACGGATCGGGGCAGCCCCAGCATTTT. As protein: CASSLDGSGQPQHF.

This clone is deemed medium-sized. The CDR3 region is CASSWDKTYGYTF. In DNA, the CDR3 is TGCGCCAGCAGCTGGGACAAGACTTATGGCTACACCTTC. V gene TRBV5-1 combines with J gene TRBJ1-2; tentatively, D is TRBD1 (6 bases). The CDR3 has 13 amino acids. Germline CDR1 and CDR2: SGHRS and YFSETQ. With 3 bases removed from V and 5 bases from J, the gap between germline ends came to 11 bases.

This clone was observed a few times. The chain carries TRBV18 and TRBJ2-3; 7 bases line up with TRBD1. Germline V gives CDR1 KGHSH, CDR2 LQKENI. CDR3 length: 13 residues. V gave up 7 bases and J gave up 2 bases; unmatched junction bases: 3. In DNA form, the CDR3 reads TGTGCCAGCTTCGGGACAGCCACAGATACGCAGTATTTT. Its protein is CASFGTATDTQYF.

This chain uses TRBV11-2 with TRBJ1-4; D is uncertain. Germline values: CDR1 SGHAT, CDR2 FQNNGV. The CDR3 is 12 amino acids. V lost 6 bases, J lost 8 bases, and 10 bases lay in between. The CDR3 loop is CASSETPEKLFF. CDR3 DNA: TGTGCCAGCAGTGAGACACCCGAAAAACTGTTTTTT.

The V gene is TRBV27, the J gene TRBJ1-2; D gene unclear. With 3 bases removed from V and 1 base from J, the gap between germline ends came to 15 bases. Germline lookup yields CDR1 MNHEY and CDR2 SMNVEV (reference sequence). The CDR3 totals 16 residues. CDR3 sequence reads: CASSLRPIRDNYGYTF. Written as DNA, the CDR3 is TGTGCCAGCAGTTTGAGGCCAATCAGAGATAACTATGGCTACACCTTC.

This clone was detected a few times. This sequence joins TRBV4-1 and TRBJ2-7; maybe TRBD1 (5 bases). The CDR3 has 13 amino acids. Trimming pared 3 bases from V and 6 bases from J, leaving 12 bases between. Germline V gene lookup returns CDR1 MGHRA and CDR2 YSYEKL. CDR3 coding DNA: TGCGCCAGCAGCCAGAGACAGTATCGCGAGCAGTACTTC. This sequence encodes CASSQRQYREQYF.

This clone appeared a single time. The rearrangement joins TRBV28 to TRBJ2-1, with a weak D call TRBD1 (5 bases). V was clipped by 5 bases and J by 6 bases, with 20 bases between them. The CDR3 runs 16 residues. Germline CDR1 and CDR2: MDHEN and SYDVKM. CDR3 DNA sequence: TGTGCCAGCAGTCTTCCCCCACCCGTTAGGGGCAATGAGCAGTTCTTC. It translates to CASSLPPPVRGNEQFF. The full variable domain, its missing parts supplied by reference TRBV28 and TRBJ2-1, is DVKVTQSSRYLVKRTGEKVFLECVQDMDHENMFWYRQDPGLGLRLIYFSYDVKMKEKGDIPEGYSVSREKKERFSLILESASTNQTSMYLCASSLPPPVRGNEQFFGPGTRLTVL.

J is TRBJ1-5 and V is TRBV5-4; 9 bases fit TRBD1. Germline assignment: CDR1 SGHNT and CDR2 YYREEE (reference sequence). The CDR3 contains 15 residues. V trimming: 9 bases; J trimming: 2 bases; junction bases outside the gene matches: 9. This chain's CDR3 is CATRDRVLGNQPQHF. DNA of the CDR3: TGTGCCACCCGGGACAGGGTTCTTGGCAATCAGCCCCAGCATTTT.

The genes are TRBV13 and TRBJ2-1, with TRBD1 as a possible D gene (6 bases). This CDR3 contains 16 residues. Germline V gene data show CDR1 as PRHDT and CDR2 as FYEKMQ (reference sequence). Trimming left V 3 bases short and J 4 bases short, with 16 bases between. CDR3 protein: CASSFGQSGPYNEQFF. CDR3 DNA sequence: TGTGCCAGCAGCTTCGGACAGAGCGGACCGTACAATGAGCAGTTCTTC.

The V call is TRBV7-9, the J call TRBJ1-3, with 8 nucleotides matching TRBD1. V dropped 1 base and J dropped 3; count of bases not matched to a gene: 2. Germline V lookup: CDR1 SEHNR, CDR2 FQNEAQ (reference sequence). This CDR3 is built from 15 residues. CDR3 region: CASSLGGQGGNTIYF. CDR3 nucleotides: TGTGCCAGCAGCTTAGGCGGACAGGGTGGAAACACCATATATTTT.